The 12 T cell receptor beta chains reported below all come from one sample, sequenced in a study of cytomegalovirus exposure and HLA in healthy donors (TCRdb year 2017). Receptor libraries were prepared by the immunoSEQ multiplex PCR assay. The multiplex PCR relied on a mix of 60 forward primers for TCR Vbeta segments and 13 reverse primers for TCR Jbeta segments. TCRdb stores this immuneACCESS table with in-frame sequences only. Part of the clones is absent; in the studies checked, under half of the shortfall reflects unresolved V genes, and no reason is known for the rest. Across this sample there are around 150,000 clones, with 66% seen only once. Of the sample, 6.5% falls within the top ten clones. The sequenced material came from PBMCs. The receptors here all came from an older woman in good health and CMV-seronegative.

The genes are TRBV7-2 and TRBJ2-5; the D gene is possibly TRBD2 (5 bases). The CDR3 is 13 residues long. Germline V gene lookup returns CDR1 SGHTA and CDR2 FQGNSA. Trimming cost V 4 bases and J 2 bases, with 8 bases left between them. The CDR3, as DNA: TGTGCCAGCAGCTGGACTCCGCAAGAGACCCAGTACTTC. Translated: CASSWTPQETQYF. Based on the CDR3 plus reference TRBV7-2 and TRBJ2-5, the full variable domain is GAGVSQSPSNKVTEKGKDVELRCDPISGHTALYWYRQSLGQGLEFLIYFQGNSAPDKSGLPSDRFSAERTGGSVSTLTIQRTQQEDSAVYLCASSWTPQETQYFGPGTRLLVL.

The chain employs TRBV10-3 and TRBJ2-3, with TRBD2 as a possible D gene (6 bases). The germline V and J ends were trimmed by 3 bases and 5 bases, with 18 bases remaining between them. The germline gives CDR1 ENHRY, CDR2 SYGVKD. CDR3 size: 16 residues. In DNA form, the CDR3 reads TGTGCCATCAGTGAACGGCTTGGGGGAGGAAAAGATACGCAGTATTTT. It codes for CAISERLGGGKDTQYF.

This clone was counted once. One junction end disagrees with the germline gene, perhaps due to a read error. V usage is TRBV7-7 and J usage is TRBJ2-1; 9 bases are a match to TRBD2. Germline CDR1 reads SSHAT; CDR2 reads FNYEAQ (reference sequence). The CDR3 is made up of 16 amino acids. In DNA form, the CDR3 reads TGTGCTAGCAGCCCGCGGGGGGGGCAGGGGTACAATGAGCAGTTCTTC. Residues: CASSPRGGQGYNEQFF. The complete variable domain, with remaining parts taken from reference TRBV7-7 and TRBJ2-1, reads GAGVSQSPRYKVTKRGQDVTLRCDPISSHATLYWYQQALGQGPEFLTYFNYEAQPDKSGLPSDRFSAERPEGSISTLTIQRTEQRDSAMYRCASSPRGGQGYNEQFFGPGTRLTVL.

The gene calls are TRBV5-1 and TRBJ2-3, with D perhaps matching TRBD1 (6 bases). This CDR3 is 14 amino acids long. V shed 5 bases and J shed 4 bases, with 14 bases lying between them. The germline V gene encodes CDR1 SGHRS and CDR2 YFSETQ. This CDR3 is CASRGTFVADTQYF. The DNA of the CDR3 is TGCGCCAGCAGAGGGACATTTGTGGCAGATACGCAGTATTTT.

This clone has a single count. The rearrangement uses TRBV15 and TRBJ2-4; a possible D gene is TRBD2 (6 bases). Trimming pared 3 bases from V and 5 bases from J, leaving 14 bases between. The CDR3 runs 15 residues. Germline CDR1 is LNHNV and CDR2 is YYDKDF (reference sequence). The chain's CDR3 is CATSRAAGTQNIQYF. CDR3 DNA: TGTGCCACCAGCAGGGCGGCGGGGACCCAAAACATTCAGTACTTC.

This CDR3 reads CASSISKPHEQFF. The CDR3 DNA follows: TGTGCCAGTAGTATATCTAAACCCCATGAGCAGTTCTTC. The rearrangement uses TRBV19 and TRBJ2-1; D ambiguous. CDR3 size: 13 residues. The V end was cut by 2 bases, the J end by 8 bases, with 10 bases between. In germline, CDR1 is LNHDA, CDR2 SQIVND (reference sequence).

V is TRBV6-1 and J is TRBJ2-5; D gene ambiguous. V was clipped by 6 bases and J by 5 bases, with 7 bases between them. The length of the CDR3 is 11 residues. Germline CDR1 is MNHNS and CDR2 is SASEGT. The CDR3 loop is CASSVAETQYF. The CDR3 nucleotides read TGTGCCAGCAGCGTCGCGGAGACCCAGTACTTC.

V is TRBV18 and J is TRBJ2-3, with TRBD2 matching 8 bases. Germline values: CDR1 KGHSH, CDR2 LQKENI. The CDR3 has 15 residues. Trimming cost V 4 bases and J 2 bases; bases outside gene matches: 5. CDR3 sequence reads: CASSQAGVSTDTQYF. As DNA, the CDR3 is TGTGCCAGCTCACAAGCGGGAGTCTCCACAGATACGCAGTATTTT.

The genes are TRBV2 and TRBJ2-1, with 11 bases identical to TRBD2. The CDR3 sequence is 14 residues long. V was pared by 6 bases and J by 8 bases, with 6 bases of the junction left unmatched. The germline CDR1 and CDR2 sequences are SNHLY and FYNNEI. The CDR3 protein is CASRTSGRWDEQFF. The CDR3 bases are TGTGCCAGCAGAACTAGCGGGAGATGGGATGAGCAGTTCTTC.

The chain is built from TRBV19 and TRBJ2-2; D remains ambiguous. The V gene lost 5 bases and the J gene lost 2 bases, with 12 bases spanning the gap. The CDR3 runs 15 residues. Per the germline V gene, CDR1 is LNHDA and CDR2 is SQIVND (reference sequence). This CDR3 is CASSSLKTNTGELFF. CDR3 nucleotides: TGTGCCAGTAGTTCACTAAAAACCAACACCGGGGAGCTGTTTTTT. Looking up the rest from reference TRBV19 and TRBJ2-2 gives the full variable domain: DGGITQSPKYLFRKEGQNVTLSCEQNLNHDAMYWYRQDPGQGLRLIYYSQIVNDFQKGDIAEGYSVSREKKESFPLTVTSAQKNPTAFYLCASSSLKTNTGELFFGEGSRLTVL.

The gene calls are TRBV6-5 and TRBJ2-3, with 7 bases that match TRBD2. This CDR3 has 16 residues. Germline CDR1 reads MNHEY; CDR2 reads SVGAGI. After removal of 4 bases from V and 3 bases from J, the junction contained 10 bases not matched to a gene. The CDR3 here is CASSLVSRGGTDTQYF. The CDR3 DNA reads TGTGCCAGCAGTTTGGTCTCGAGGGGAGGGACAGATACGCAGTATTTT.

The CDR3 DNA is TGTGCCAGCAGTTACGATCCAGGGGGTACCTACGAGCAGTACTTC. Protein product: CASSYDPGGTYEQYF. The chain recombines TRBV6-5 with TRBJ2-7; 7 bases align to TRBD1. CDR1 and CDR2 (germline): MNHEY, SVGAGI. Unmatched junction bases numbered 6, after V lost 2 bases and J lost 2 bases. The CDR3 contains 15 residues.